This TCR beta chain was observed in a study of molecular identifiers for immune sequencing clone quantification (dated by TCRdb to 2016 to 2019). As for the study more broadly: For a replicate experiment, RNA from approximately 20,000 or 100,000 naive CD8 T cells was divided into five aliquots, and four of the five aliquots were sequenced. This methods study used CD8 T cells to benchmark TCR RNA copy counting and molecular-identifier clustering-based TCR repertoire sequencing (MIDCIRS).

General study outcomes and caveats: Even against a background of 800,000 to 1,000,000 naive CD8 T cells, spiked-in Jurkat TCR RNA amounting to a single cell's worth was reported to be detectable. Highly expanded clone sizes could be underestimated if identical TCR molecules share a barcode. Spiked-in Jurkat TCR RNA (around eleven copies' worth), which is not part of the donor repertoire, was contained in the naive libraries. When barcode sub-clustering was not used, chimeric consensus sequences inflated TCR diversity, with chimeras reaching as high as 47%. In CMV-specific effector cells, clones with more than 20 RNA copies contained over 98% of molecules, whereas in naive cells such clones contained under 1% of molecules. Approximately 2.7 recovered TCR RNA copies per cell were obtained by modeling, versus approximately 10 by digital PCR, implying a capture efficiency of about 30%.

This clonotype was detected ten times or more. Its antigen remains unidentified. It has no much larger one-base neighbor in the sample; base qualities were not kept. Receptors were amplified or captured by PCR. The sequencing machine was an Illumina HiSeq 4000. Bulk TCR libraries were prepared as previously described, using TCR primers listed in Table S5. Total RNA was purified with the Qiagen AllPrep DNA/RNA kit. Before analysis, reads from multiple sequencing runs of the same library were pooled. The source study handled its data this way. Reads were retained only if their TCR constant sequence matched exactly, and those retained reads were trimmed to 150 nt and grouped according to their 12-nt molecular barcodes. Reads within each barcode group were sub-clustered using a 15% Levenshtein threshold, and quality-weighted consensus sequences were constructed for each RNA molecule. Non-functional sequences were discarded, and so were lower-count sequences lying one edit away from another sequence. Based on a fit of two negative binomial distributions, barcode sub-clusters having less than 20% of the maximum read count were discarded. The public reads were reprocessed in TCRdb via fastp at Q25 and MiXCR, keeping in-frame beta chains. CDR3 protein sequences are deduplicated, and each keeps its most common genes and DNA. It is TCRdb's table, rather than the study itself, that gives the V and J calls and clone size. In this sample the table shows about 68,000 distinct CDR3 sequences, around 18% of which occur a single time. In total, the top ten clones hold approximately 1.5% of the sample.

Libraries of naive CD8 T cells were built from anywhere between roughly 17,000 and 1,000,000 sorted cells, with 10%, 30% or 50% of the purified RNA used. On a BD FACSAria II, naive CD8 T cells were FACS-sorted as CD8+CD4-CCR7+CD45RA+ and collected into RLT Plus buffer. Around 11 TCR copies' worth of Jurkat RNA were spiked into roughly 19,000-1,000,000 naive CD8 T cell samples to test detection sensitivity. CD8 T cells were enriched with RosetteSep CD8+ T Cell Enrichment Cocktail and Ficoll-Paque, followed by ACK red cell lysis. Spanning cysteine to phenylalanine, the CDR3 consists of 14 amino acids. Left in the record is the CDR3 DNA by itself, 42 bases read in frame from the first base. In the germline V gene, CDR1 corresponds to SGDLS and CDR2 to YYNGEE. After removal of 4 bases from V and 4 bases from J, the junction retains 4 bases not matched to a gene.

The TCR originated in a human donor in good health. Some libraries in this study had Jurkat cell RNA spiked in. This sequence uses TRBV9 and TRBJ1-4; 7 nucleotides in the junction match TRBD1. Material: naive CD8+ T cells from blood, with Jurkat cell RNA spiked in. The label giving this sample's cell subset or site can be read as: FACS-sorted CD8+CD4-CCR7+CD45RA+ naive T cells. The DNA sequence is TGTGCCAGCAGCCCGCAGGGGGTTAATGAAAAACTGTTTTTT. This encodes CASSPQGVNEKLFF.